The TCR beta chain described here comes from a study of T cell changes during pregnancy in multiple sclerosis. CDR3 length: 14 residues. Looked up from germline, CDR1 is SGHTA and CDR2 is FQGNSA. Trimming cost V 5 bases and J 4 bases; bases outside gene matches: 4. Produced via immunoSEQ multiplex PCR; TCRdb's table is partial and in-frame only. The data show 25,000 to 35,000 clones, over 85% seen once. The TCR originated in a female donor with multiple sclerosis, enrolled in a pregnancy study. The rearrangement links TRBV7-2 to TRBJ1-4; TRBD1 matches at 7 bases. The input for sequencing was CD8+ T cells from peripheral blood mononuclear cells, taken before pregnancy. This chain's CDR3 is CASSRTGFNEKLFF. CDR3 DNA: TGTGCCAGCAGCAGGACAGGTTTTAATGAAAAACTGTTTTTT.